The clone carrying this TCR beta chain was seen a single time. Its antigen remains unidentified. The sample carries other DNA sequences with the same CDR3. V was cut by 2 bases and J by 8 bases, with 16 bases left in between. This CDR3 comprises 15 residues. CDR1 and CDR2 (germline): SGDLS, YYNGEE. Unstimulated Tregs (CD4+CD25+CD127-) and CD4+CD25- non-Tregs were sorted from PBMCs. Sequenced by immunoSEQ multiplex PCR; TCRdb stores in-frame clones only, minus some. The sample lists some 250,000 clones, around 82% occurring once. This sample stems from a study of Tregs in tolerant kidney transplant recipients. Overall study results and limits: This study did not directly address biological reproducibility. Tregs expanded with activated donor B cells seemed most donor-specific. The small number of patients limits these findings pending further validation.

The sequencing input was CD4+ T cells from blood. The J gene is TRBJ2-2, the V gene TRBV9; D is possibly TRBD1 (5 bases). This sequence was found in a human donor in good health. In nucleotides, the CDR3 is TGTGCCAGCAGCGTCAGTTTGTGGGGCACTGGGGAGCTGTTTTTT. Translation: CASSVSLWGTGELFF.